The entry below describes one T cell receptor (beta chain). Its target is unknown. Unique molecular identifiers were incorporated when the TCRbeta library was constructed. TCRdb recomputed calls from the PCR reads with MiXCR, one row per CDR3 protein. The sample comprises about 900,000 distinct CDR3 sequences, about 31% of which are singletons, and roughly 28% rests with the top ten. This record comes from a study of T-cell reconstitution after alpha-beta-depleted transplantation in children. Points from the study as a whole: Recipient T cells and thymic progenitors that survived were the source of the high TCRbeta diversity seen at day 60 in some patients. T-cell counts and diversity at one year following transplant were attributed mainly to newly produced T cells.

V gave up 0 bases and J gave up 7 bases, with 15 bases separating them. Germline-derived CDR1 and CDR2 are LGHDT and YNNKEL (reference sequence). This CDR3 contains 15 residues. The TCR sequence derives from a boy younger than two who had a stem cell transplant for SCID, so the T cells may come from the graft donor. The source was PBMCs, mostly from graft donor cells, collected 360 days after TCRalphabeta/CD19-depleted stem cell transplant. This chain connects TRBV3-1 to TRBJ1-2; weak D call: TRBD1 (5 bases). This CDR3 reads CASSQDPGSRGGYTF. The DNA for the CDR3 is TGTGCCAGCAGCCAAGATCCGGGCTCAAGGGGTGGCTACACCTTC.